This TCR beta chain was found in a study of a mutant IDH1 vaccine in newly diagnosed glioma. Study background: Standard pretreatment was either radiotherapy, temozolomide, or, for most, radiochemotherapy with temozolomide.

Germline V lookup: CDR1 PRHDT, CDR2 FYEKMQ (reference sequence). The CDR3 is 12 amino acids. The ends were cut back, 5 bases at V and 2 bases at J, with 7 bases in the middle. The data were produced by immunoSEQ multiplex PCR, yet TCRdb's version contains in-frame clones alone and is incomplete. The sample lists 50,000 to 65,000 clones, about 91% occurring once. Only one count was recorded for this clone. What it recognizes is unknown. Time point: week 11, during vaccination. A single vaccine dose contained 300 ug of mutant IDH1 20-mer peptide, and topical imiquimod was used with it. This material consisted of PBMCs, taken from a glioma patient whose treatment included an IDH1 peptide vaccine. The TCR originated in a man aged 45 to 65 with glioma. This sequence joins TRBV13 and TRBJ2-7; unclear D gene. CDR3 in DNA: TGTGCCAGCAGCCGCCTCCCCTACGAGCAGTACTTC. It translates to CASSRLPYEQYF.